Sequencing of this T cell receptor beta chain was carried out in a study of T cells in Graves' hyperthyroidism and ophthalmopathy. Amplified TCR beta CDR3 regions derived from RNA transcripts. RT-PCR in the first round (using the HTBI primer set) targeted the TCR CDR3. Using its own MiXCR run on the multiplex PCR reads, TCRdb lists one record per CDR3 protein. The repertoire holds under 350,000 distinct CDR3 sequences, over 15% seen once, with around 57% in the top ten. Lactation, pregnancy, other autoimmune disease or uncontrolled infection excluded patients. Used for diagnoses were clinical symptoms, serum thyroxine and TRAb, thyroid ultrasound and orbital computed tomography. This clonotype was observed many times. What it recognizes is unknown. Study results and caveats: Before onset, by a median of about seven months, the model predicted ophthalmopathy. Most thyroid clonotypes that were expanded above 0.001 also turned up in blood.

The V and J ends lost 0 bases and 7 bases respectively, with 19 bases between them. Germline values: CDR1 DFQATT, CDR2 SNEGSKA (reference sequence). CDR3 length equals 16 residues. The receptor's source is a woman aged 60-75 years with Graves' ophthalmopathy. This chain links TRBV20-1 with TRBJ1-5; weak D call: TRBD1 (6 bases). Sequencing input: blood. CDR3 DNA sequence: TGCAGTGCTAGAGATAGGATACAGGGAATTGGCCAGCCCCAGCATTTT. It yields the protein CSARDRIQGIGQPQHF.